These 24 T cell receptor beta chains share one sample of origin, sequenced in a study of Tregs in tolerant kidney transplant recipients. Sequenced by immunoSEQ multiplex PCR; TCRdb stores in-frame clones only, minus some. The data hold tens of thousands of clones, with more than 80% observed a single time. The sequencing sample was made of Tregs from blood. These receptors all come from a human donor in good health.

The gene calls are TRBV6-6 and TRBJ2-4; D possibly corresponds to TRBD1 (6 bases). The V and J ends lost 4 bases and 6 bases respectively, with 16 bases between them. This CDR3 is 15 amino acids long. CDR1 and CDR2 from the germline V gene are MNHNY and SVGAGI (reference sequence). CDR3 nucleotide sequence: TGTGCCAGCAGTTTCTCGCGGACAGACGGAAACATTCAGTACTTC. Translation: CASSFSRTDGNIQYF.

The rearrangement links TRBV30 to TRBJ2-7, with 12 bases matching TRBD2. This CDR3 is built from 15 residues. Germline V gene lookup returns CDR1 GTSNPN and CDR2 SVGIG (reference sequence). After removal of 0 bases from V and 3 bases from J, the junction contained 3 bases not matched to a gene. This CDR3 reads CAWSVGLAGSYEQYF. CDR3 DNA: TGTGCCTGGAGTGTCGGACTAGCGGGGAGCTACGAGCAGTACTTC.

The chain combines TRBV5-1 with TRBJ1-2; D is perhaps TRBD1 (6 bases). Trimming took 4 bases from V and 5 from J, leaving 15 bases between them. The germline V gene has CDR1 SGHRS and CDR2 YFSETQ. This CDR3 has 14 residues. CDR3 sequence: CASSIGQLGYGYTF. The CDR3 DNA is TGCGCCAGCAGCATTGGACAGTTGGGATATGGCTACACCTTC.

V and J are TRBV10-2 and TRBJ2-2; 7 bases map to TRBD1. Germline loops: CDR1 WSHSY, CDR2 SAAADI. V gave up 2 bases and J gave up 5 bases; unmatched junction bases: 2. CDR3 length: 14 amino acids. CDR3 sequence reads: CASSELQGTGELFF. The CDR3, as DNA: TGCGCCAGCAGTGAGCTACAGGGGACCGGGGAGCTGTTTTTT.

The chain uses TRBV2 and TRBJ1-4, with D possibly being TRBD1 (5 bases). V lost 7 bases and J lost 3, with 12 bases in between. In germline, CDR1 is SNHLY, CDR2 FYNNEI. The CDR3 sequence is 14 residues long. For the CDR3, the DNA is TGTGCCAGCAACCTCAGGGCGGCTAATGAAAAACTGTTTTTT. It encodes CASNLRAANEKLFF. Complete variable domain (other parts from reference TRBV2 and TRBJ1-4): EPEVTQTPSHQVTQMGQEVILRCVPISNHLYFYWYRQILGQKVEFLVSFYNNEISEKSEIFDDQFSVERPDGSNFTLKIRSTKLEDSAMYFCASNLRAANEKLFFGSGTQLSVL.

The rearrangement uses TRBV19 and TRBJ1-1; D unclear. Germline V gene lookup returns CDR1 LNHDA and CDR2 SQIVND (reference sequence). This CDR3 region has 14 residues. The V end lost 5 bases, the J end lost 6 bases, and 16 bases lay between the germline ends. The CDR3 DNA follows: TGTGCCAGTAGTCTCTCCATCCGGAAGCCTGAAGCTTTCTTT. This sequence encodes CASSLSIRKPEAFF.

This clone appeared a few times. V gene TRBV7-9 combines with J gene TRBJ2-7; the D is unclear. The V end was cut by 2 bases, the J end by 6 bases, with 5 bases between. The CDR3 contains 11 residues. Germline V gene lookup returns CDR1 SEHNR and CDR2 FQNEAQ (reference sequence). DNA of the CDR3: TGTGCCAGCAGCTTAACGAGCGAGCAGTACTTC. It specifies CASSLTSEQYF.

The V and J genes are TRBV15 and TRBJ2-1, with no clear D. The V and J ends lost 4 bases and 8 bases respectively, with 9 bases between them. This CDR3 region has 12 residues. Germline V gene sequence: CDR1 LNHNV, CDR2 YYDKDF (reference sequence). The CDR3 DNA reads TGTGCCACCAGCATACAGCGATATGAGCAGTTCTTC. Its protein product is CATSIQRYEQFF.

CDR3 region: CASSGFYNEQFF. CDR3 sequence (DNA): TGTGCCAGCAGTGGATTTTACAATGAGCAGTTCTTC. V usage is TRBV2 and J usage is TRBJ2-1; D is unresolved. The germline V gene has CDR1 SNHLY and CDR2 FYNNEI. Trimming cost V 4 bases and J 4 bases, with 5 bases left between them. This CDR3 comprises 12 residues.

Written as DNA, the CDR3 is TGTGCCAGCAGTTACGAGGGTTACGAGCAGTACTTC. This codes for CASSYEGYEQYF. V is TRBV28 and J is TRBJ2-5; weak D call: TRBD2 (5 bases). The J call is in doubt because the DNA end fits TRBJ2-7 better. The CDR3 runs 12 residues. CDR1 is MDHEN and CDR2 is SYDVKM in the germline V gene.

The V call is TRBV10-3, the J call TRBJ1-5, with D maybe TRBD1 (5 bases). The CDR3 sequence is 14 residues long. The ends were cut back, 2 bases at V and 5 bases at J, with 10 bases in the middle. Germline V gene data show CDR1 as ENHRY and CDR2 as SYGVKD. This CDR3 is CAISEGQGDQPQHF. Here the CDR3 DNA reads TGTGCCATCAGTGAGGGGCAGGGAGATCAGCCCCAGCATTTT.

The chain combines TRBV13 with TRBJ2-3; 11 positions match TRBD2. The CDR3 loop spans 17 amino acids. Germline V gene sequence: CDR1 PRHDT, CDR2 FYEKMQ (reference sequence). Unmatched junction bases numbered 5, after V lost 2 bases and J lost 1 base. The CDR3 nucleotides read TGTGCCAGCAGCTTACGAACTAGCGGGAGCGGCACAGATACGCAGTATTTT. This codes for CASSLRTSGSGTDTQYF.

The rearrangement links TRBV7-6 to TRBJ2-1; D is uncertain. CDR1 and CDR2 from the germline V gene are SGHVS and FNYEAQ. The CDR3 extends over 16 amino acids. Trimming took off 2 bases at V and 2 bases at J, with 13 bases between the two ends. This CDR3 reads CASSLFMGKTYNEQFF. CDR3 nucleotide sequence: TGTGCCAGCAGCTTATTCATGGGCAAAACCTACAATGAGCAGTTCTTC.

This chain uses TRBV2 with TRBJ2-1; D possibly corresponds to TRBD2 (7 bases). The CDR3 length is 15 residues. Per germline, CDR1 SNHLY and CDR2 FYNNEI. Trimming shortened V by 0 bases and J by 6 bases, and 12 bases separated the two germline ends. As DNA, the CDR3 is TGTGCCAGCAGTGAAGCTCGGGGGGCGTTCAATGAGCAGTTCTTC. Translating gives CASSEARGAFNEQFF.

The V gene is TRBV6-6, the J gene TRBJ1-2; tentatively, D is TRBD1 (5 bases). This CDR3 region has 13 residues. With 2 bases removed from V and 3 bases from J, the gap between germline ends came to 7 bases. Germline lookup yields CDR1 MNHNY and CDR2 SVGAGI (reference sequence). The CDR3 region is CASSYGGDYGYTF. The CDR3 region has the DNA TGTGCCAGCAGTTACGGGGGGGACTATGGCTACACCTTC.

CDR3: CASSFGETQYF. The CDR3 DNA follows: TGCGCCAGCAGCTTCGGAGAGACCCAGTACTTC. The gene calls are TRBV5-1 and TRBJ2-5; D call uncertain. Germline loops: CDR1 SGHRS, CDR2 YFSETQ. CDR3 length: 11 amino acids. The V and J ends lost 2 bases and 4 bases respectively, with 3 bases between them.

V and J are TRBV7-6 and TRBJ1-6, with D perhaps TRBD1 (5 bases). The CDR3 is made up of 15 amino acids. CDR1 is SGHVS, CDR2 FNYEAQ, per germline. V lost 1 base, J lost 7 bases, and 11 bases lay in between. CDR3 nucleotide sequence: TGTGCCAGCAGCTTAGATCGACAGCGGAATTCACCCCTCCACTTT. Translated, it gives CASSLDRQRNSPLHF.

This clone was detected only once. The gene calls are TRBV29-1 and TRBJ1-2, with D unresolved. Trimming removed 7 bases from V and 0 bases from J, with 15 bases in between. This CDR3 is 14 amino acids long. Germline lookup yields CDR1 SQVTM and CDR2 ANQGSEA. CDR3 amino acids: CSAWRPEANYGYTF. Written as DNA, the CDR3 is TGCAGCGCCTGGCGTCCGGAAGCTAACTATGGCTACACCTTC.

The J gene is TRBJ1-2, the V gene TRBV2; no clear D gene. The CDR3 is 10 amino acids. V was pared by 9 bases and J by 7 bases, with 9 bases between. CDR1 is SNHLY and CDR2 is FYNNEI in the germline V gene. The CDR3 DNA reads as TGTGCCAGTGGACGGGCTGGCTACACCTTC. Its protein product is CASGRAGYTF.

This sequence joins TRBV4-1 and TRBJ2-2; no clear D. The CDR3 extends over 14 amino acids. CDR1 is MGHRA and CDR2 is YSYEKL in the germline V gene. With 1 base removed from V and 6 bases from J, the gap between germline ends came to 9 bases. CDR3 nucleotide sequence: TGCGCCAGCAGCCAAGTTGAGATTCCCGGGGAGCTGTTTTTT. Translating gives CASSQVEIPGELFF.

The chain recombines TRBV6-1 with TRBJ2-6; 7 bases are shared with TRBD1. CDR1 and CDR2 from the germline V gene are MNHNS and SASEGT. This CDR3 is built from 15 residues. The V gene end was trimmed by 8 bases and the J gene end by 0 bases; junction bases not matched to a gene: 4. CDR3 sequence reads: CASVRGPSGANVLTF. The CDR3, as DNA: TGTGCCAGCGTAAGGGGGCCCTCTGGGGCCAACGTCCTGACTTTC.

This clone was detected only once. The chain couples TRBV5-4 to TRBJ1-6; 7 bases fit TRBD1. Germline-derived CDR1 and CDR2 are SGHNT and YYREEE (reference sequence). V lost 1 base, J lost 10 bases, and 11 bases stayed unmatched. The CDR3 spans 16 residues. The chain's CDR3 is CASSLLTGGGWSPLHF. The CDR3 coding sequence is TGTGCCAGCAGCTTGCTGACAGGAGGGGGCTGGTCACCCCTCCACTTT.

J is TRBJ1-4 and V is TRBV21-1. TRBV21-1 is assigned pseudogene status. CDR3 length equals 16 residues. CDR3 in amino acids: CASSKASNATNEKLFF. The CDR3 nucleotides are TGTGCCAGCAGCAAAGCTAGTAATGCAACTAATGAAAAACTGTTTTTT.

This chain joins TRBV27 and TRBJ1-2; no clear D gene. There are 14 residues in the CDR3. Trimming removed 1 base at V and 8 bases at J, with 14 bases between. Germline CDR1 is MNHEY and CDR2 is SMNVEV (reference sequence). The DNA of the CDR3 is TGTGCCAGCAGTTTATTCCCGGGCCCGGCGGGCTACACCTTC. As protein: CASSLFPGPAGYTF.